This entry is about one TCR beta chain. The source of the sample is a study of blood T cell repertoires in COVID-19. Only in-frame clones appear in the TCRdb table, and some are missing; sequencing was by immunoSEQ multiplex PCR. The sample includes about 200,000 clones, more than 70% seen only once; the top ten take about 6%. Trimming cost V 3 bases and J 6 bases; bases outside gene matches: 6. The germline V gene encodes CDR1 SGHDT and CDR2 YYEEEE. This CDR3 is built from 14 residues. V is TRBV5-6 and J is TRBJ2-7; 10 positions match TRBD1. The sequenced sample was PBMCs or T cells enriched from blood (not recorded which). This TCR came from a man aged 40-49 years with acute COVID-19. CDR3 sequence (DNA): TGTGCCAGCAGCTCCGGGACAGGGGTTCTCGAGCAGTACTTC. This sequence encodes CASSSGTGVLEQYF. The entire variable domain, with the rest obtained from reference TRBV5-6 and TRBJ2-7, is as follows: DAGVTQSPTHLIKTRGQQVTLRCSPKSGHDTVSWYQQALGQGPQFIFQYYEEEERQRGNFPDRFSGHQFPNYSSELNVNALLLGDSALYLCASSSGTGVLEQYFGPGTRLTVT.